The source of this T cell receptor (beta chain) is a study of T cell changes during pregnancy in multiple sclerosis. The repertoire was sequenced with immunoSEQ multiplex PCR; TCRdb's copy has only in-frame clones and lacks some. Among about 70,000 clones listed, around 94% were seen once. CDR3 length: 15 amino acids. V lost 4 bases and J 0 bases, leaving 13 bases between the germline ends. CDR1 and CDR2 from the germline V gene are SGHDT and YYEEEE. V is TRBV5-6 and J is TRBJ1-1; D perhaps matches TRBD1 (6 bases). The source of this sequence is a female donor with multiple sclerosis, enrolled in a pregnancy study. The sample here was peripheral blood, taken in the third trimester of pregnancy. The CDR3 loop reads CASSIGTLLNTEAFF. In nucleotides, the CDR3 is TGTGCCAGCAGCATCGGGACACTATTGAACACTGAAGCTTTCTTT. The full variable domain, rest sourced from reference TRBV5-6 and TRBJ1-1, is DAGVTQSPTHLIKTRGQQVTLRCSPKSGHDTVSWYQQALGQGPQFIFQYYEEEERQRGNFPDRFSGHQFPNYSSELNVNALLLGDSALYLCASSIGTLLNTEAFFGQGTRLTVV.